What follows is one TCR beta chain and its context. This clonotype was observed a single time. Its antigen is not yet known. The sample holds no much larger clone one base away, and base qualities are not on file. One read alone is weak evidence. Genomic DNA was used as template for profiling of TCR beta VDJ combinations and CDR3 sequences. An Illumina HiSeq 2000 was the platform used for TCR repertoire sequencing. The study's processing was this. Repertoires were assessed using TRBV/TRBJ rearrangement plots, CDR3 size and DJ length profiles, and Simpson's diversity index. The most abundant DNA sequence in the deep sequencing data was taken as the immunodominant clone. CDR3 amino acid sequences were checked for sharing between subjects and were compared against published repertoires and the VDJdb database. The raw public reads went through TCRdb reprocessing: fastp at Q25, MiXCR clone calling, in-frame beta chains kept. For every CDR3 protein sequence, its rows merge into one entry that carries the most common genes and DNA. The V and J calls, along with clone size, are taken from TCRdb and not from the paper's own processing. The sample yields roughly 200,000 distinct CDR3 sequences; roughly 60% were counted once. Of the sample, about three fifths is held by the ten largest clones.

This record comes from a study of CD8+CD57+ T cells in acquired aplastic anemia (dated by TCRdb to 2016 to 2018). For the study in its entirety: On average, sorted CD4+ and CD8+ cells yielded about 3 ug of extracted DNA, with a range of about 0.19 to 30 ug. CD8+CD57+ expansion was defined as a frequency above the mean frequency observed in healthy subjects. Overall study outcomes, separate from this receptor: Although roughly 29 CD8+ CDR3 sequences were shared by patients and controls, these sequences appeared highly expressed in patients and within the immunodominant clones of patients. Patients and healthy controls showed no significant difference in CD8+ Simpson's diversity (P=0.060).

Expansion of CD8+CD57+ cells had been shown by flow cytometry in the patients chosen for sequencing. All patients had severe acquired aplastic anemia diagnosed by International Study of Aplastic Anemia and Agranulocytosis and Camitta criteria. No patient had received any therapy when blood was sampled. TCR repertoires of sorted CD4+ and CD8+ blood T cells from severe aplastic anemia patients and healthy subjects were deep-sequenced in the study. Patients were enrolled in the USA under clinicaltrials.gov protocols 00001620, 01623167, 00001397, 00071045, 00081523 and 00961064. Ficoll-Paque density gradient centrifugation was used to isolate peripheral blood mononuclear cells. CD4+ and CD8+ T cells were sorted by FACS or magnetic beads before DNA extraction. V loses 7 bases at its end and J loses 0 bases; junction bases beyond the gene matches: 7. The CDR3 holds 16 amino acids from the cysteine to the phenylalanine. Only the CDR3 portion is preserved as DNA: 48 bases, with reading frame beginning at the first base. From the germline V gene, CDR1 is SGHVS and CDR2 is FQNEAQ.

The TCR sequence derives from a human donor with aplastic anemia. The rearranged segments are TRBV7-8 and TRBJ2-2, with 8 bases aligning to TRBD1. Sequencing input: sorted CD4+, CD8+, or CD8+CD57+ T cells (not recorded which) from PBMCs. The DNA sequence reads TGTGCCAGCAACGGACAGGGCTGTGCGAACACCGGGGAGCTGTTTTTT. This codes for CASNGQGCANTGELFF.